This TCR beta chain was identified during a study of T cells in tuberculosis. Findings and caveats of the study: Active tuberculosis alpha repertoires lay closer to GMM-specific TCRs than controls'.

Noted time point: new active TB diagnosis, blood taken before or within 7 days of starting treatment. The V end was cut by 7 bases, the J end by 5 bases, with 19 bases between. CDR3 length: 15 residues. The V gene's germline CDR1 is LNHDA and CDR2 SQIVND (reference sequence). The table came from immunoSEQ multiplex PCR; TCRdb's copy has only in-frame clones and leaves some out. The table lists some 31,000 clones, more than 75% of them singletons, with more than 4% in the top ten. To note about this clone: Its antigen is currently unknown.

This TCR was recovered from an adult with tuberculosis. The sequencing used PBMCs, collected at tuberculosis diagnosis. The chain couples TRBV19 to TRBJ2-3, with D tentatively TRBD1 (6 bases). The CDR3 sequence: CASKDQGLRRDTQYF. CDR3 sequence (DNA): TGTGCCAGTAAGGATCAGGGGTTGAGGAGAGATACGCAGTATTTT.